These 24 T cell receptor beta chains share one sample of origin, sequenced in a study of radiotherapy plus CTLA-4 blockade in lung cancer. Here immunoSEQ multiplex PCR was the method, and the copy in TCRdb shows in-frame clones only, minus some. The table records roughly 50,000 clones, around nine tenths of them present only once. Sequenced material: peripheral blood, taken from a patient treated with radiotherapy plus ipilimumab. Every receptor here comes from a human donor with non-small cell lung cancer whose response to radiotherapy plus ipilimumab could not be evaluated.

V is TRBV19 and J is TRBJ1-4; 8 bases line up with TRBD1. V shed 6 bases, J shed 0 bases, and the junction held 6 bases outside the gene matches. Germline V gene data show CDR1 as LNHDA and CDR2 as SQIVND (reference sequence). This CDR3 region has 16 residues. Here the CDR3 reads CASSSGTGTTNEKLFF. DNA for the CDR3: TGTGCCAGTAGCTCCGGGACAGGCACAACTAATGAAAAACTGTTTTTT. Combining the CDR3 with reference TRBV19 and TRBJ1-4 gives the whole variable domain DGGITQSPKYLFRKEGQNVTLSCEQNLNHDAMYWYRQDPGQGLRLIYYSQIVNDFQKGDIAEGYSVSREKKESFPLTVTSAQKNPTAFYLCASSSGTGTTNEKLFFGSGTQLSVL.

This chain links TRBV27 with TRBJ1-2; 8 bases fit TRBD1. With V trimmed by 3 bases and J by 6 bases, 3 bases remained unmatched. The CDR3 consists of 13 residues. CDR1 and CDR2 from the germline V gene are MNHEY and SMNVEV (reference sequence). The CDR3 loop is CASSFGQGDGYTF. CDR3 bases: TGTGCCAGCAGTTTCGGACAGGGTGATGGCTACACCTTC.

This chain links TRBV5-4 with TRBJ1-2, with a weak D call TRBD1 (6 bases). Deletions cut 3 bases from V and 3 bases from J, with 12 bases between. CDR3 length: 14 residues. Germline-derived CDR1 and CDR2 are SGHNT and YYREEE (reference sequence). The CDR3: CASSSTGRDYGYTF. CDR3 sequence (DNA): TGTGCCAGCAGCTCAACAGGGAGGGACTATGGCTACACCTTC.

The V and J genes are TRBV19 and TRBJ2-5; tentative D call: TRBD1 (6 bases). In germline, CDR1 is LNHDA, CDR2 SQIVND (reference sequence). The CDR3 consists of 14 residues. Trimming took off 4 bases at V and 7 bases at J, with 16 bases between the two ends. Here the CDR3 reads CASSKTGMPGTQYF. The CDR3 nucleotides are TGTGCCAGTAGTAAAACAGGGATGCCAGGGACCCAGTACTTC.

The V and J genes are TRBV5-1 and TRBJ1-1; 7 positions agree with TRBD1. The CDR3 spans 16 residues. The V and J ends lost 0 bases and 4 bases, in that order; junction bases with no gene match: 9. The germline gives CDR1 SGHRS, CDR2 YFSETQ. CDR3 in DNA: TGCGCCAGCAGCTTGGGGAAGGGGGCCGGGGGCACTGAAGCTTTCTTT. Its translation: CASSLGKGAGGTEAFF.

The chain uses TRBV9 and TRBJ2-3, with D tentatively TRBD2 (6 bases). Trimming took off 0 bases at V and 2 bases at J, with 13 bases between the two ends. The CDR3 covers 16 residues. Germline-derived CDR1 and CDR2 are SGDLS and YYNGEE. In nucleotides, the CDR3 is TGTGCCAGCAGCGTAGCGGGGGTAGCTCCCACAGATACGCAGTATTTT. Its translation: CASSVAGVAPTDTQYF. The variable domain in full, with the rest retrieved from reference TRBV9 and TRBJ2-3, is DSGVTQTPKHLITATGQRVTLRCSPRSGDLSVYWYQQSLDQGLQFLIQYYNGEERAKGNILERFSAQQFPDLHSELNLSSLELGDSALYFCASSVAGVAPTDTQYFGPGTRLTVL.

This rearrangement joins TRBV19 to TRBJ2-3, with 12 bases lining up with TRBD1. The CDR3 loop spans 17 amino acids. Germline assignment: CDR1 LNHDA and CDR2 SQIVND (reference sequence). The ends lost 5 bases at V and 2 bases at J; junction bases unmatched: 8. In DNA, the CDR3 is TGTGCCAGTAGTCGGGGACAGGGGGCGACCACCACAGATACGCAGTATTTT. Its translation is CASSRGQGATTTDTQYF.

Here the CDR3 DNA reads TGCGCCAGCAGCTCCGGACAGCCGAACACTGAAGCTTTCTTT. It yields the protein CASSSGQPNTEAFF. V and J are TRBV5-1 and TRBJ1-1; tentative D call: TRBD1 (6 bases). V shed 3 bases and J shed 1 base, with 10 bases lying between them. Per germline, CDR1 SGHRS and CDR2 YFSETQ. The CDR3 is made up of 14 amino acids.

This chain uses TRBV7-2 with TRBJ2-5; TRBD1 matches at 7 bases. Losses at the gene ends were 5 bases for V and 7 bases for J; bases not matched to a gene: 7. The CDR3 is made up of 13 amino acids. Germline CDR1 is SGHTA and CDR2 is FQGNSA. The CDR3 sequence: CASSRKGAGTQYF. CDR3 nucleotides: TGTGCCAGCAGCCGGAAGGGGGCTGGGACCCAGTACTTC. The whole variable domain, remainder taken from reference TRBV7-2 and TRBJ2-5, is GAGVSQSPSNKVTEKGKDVELRCDPISGHTALYWYRQSLGQGLEFLIYFQGNSAPDKSGLPSDRFSAERTGGSVSTLTIQRTQQEDSAVYLCASSRKGAGTQYFGPGTRLLVL.

This clone was observed once. V gene TRBV12-5 combines with J gene TRBJ2-3; 11 bases match TRBD2. Germline V CDR1 and CDR2: LGHNT, FRNRAP. CDR3 length: 15 residues. The V gene end was trimmed by 6 bases and the J gene end by 0 bases; junction bases not matched to a gene: 2. CDR3 in amino acids: CASGLAGVSTDTQYF. CDR3 in DNA: TGTGCTAGTGGACTAGCGGGGGTGAGCACAGATACGCAGTATTTT.

In its sample, this clone was seen once. The chain couples TRBV7-8 to TRBJ2-7; 9 bases match TRBD2. The V gene's germline CDR1 is SGHVS and CDR2 FQNEAQ. The CDR3 runs to 13 residues. J lost 6 bases, V lost 7 bases, and 7 bases had no gene match. In DNA, the CDR3 is TGTGCCAGCATGGGGCTAGCGGGACGCGAGCAGTACTTC. Protein sequence: CASMGLAGREQYF.

This clone came up once. The chain has TRBV7-2 and TRBJ1-2; 8 nucleotides agree with TRBD1. The CDR3 has 14 amino acids. The germline gives CDR1 SGHTA, CDR2 FQGNSA. V lost 2 bases and J lost 8; bases outside the gene matches: 7. CDR3 amino acids: CASSLSRGQGGYTF. The CDR3 nucleotides are TGTGCCAGCAGCTTAAGCAGGGGGCAAGGGGGCTACACCTTC.

The J gene is TRBJ1-2, the V gene TRBV19; 8 positions agree with TRBD1. The CDR3 is 15 residues long. J was trimmed by 1 base and V by 6 bases; bases with no gene match: 7. Germline values: CDR1 LNHDA, CDR2 SQIVND (reference sequence). CDR3 DNA: TGTGCCAGTAGCCAAGGGACAGGACTTAACTATGGCTACACCTTC. Its translation is CASSQGTGLNYGYTF.

The CDR3 bases are TGCGCCAGCAGTCCCCAAGGGACTAGCGGGACAAACACCGGGGAGCTGTTTTTT. Protein: CASSPQGTSGTNTGELFF. J is TRBJ2-2 and V is TRBV10-1, with 13 bases matching TRBD2. CDR1 and CDR2 (germline): WNHNN, SYGVQD (reference sequence). J lost 2 bases, V lost 5 bases, and 8 bases had no gene match. The CDR3 is 18 amino acids.

The chain carries TRBV5-1 and TRBJ2-7; 10 bases align to TRBD1. Germline CDR1 is SGHRS and CDR2 is YFSETQ. This CDR3 region has 18 residues. V shed 1 base and J 0 bases; nucleotides not matched to a gene: 10. In nucleotides, the CDR3 is TGCGCCAGCAGCTTGCGCGGGACAGGGGAGTTGAGCTCCTACGAGCAGTACTTC. It is translated as CASSLRGTGELSSYEQYF.

This chain uses TRBV6-5 with TRBJ1-2; possibly TRBD1 for D (5 bases). Germline-derived CDR1 and CDR2 are MNHEY and SVGAGI. The CDR3 is 14 residues long. V was pared by 2 bases and J by 8 bases, with 15 bases between. The CDR3 DNA sequence: TGTGCCAGCAGTTACGGGCTACGTCCAGGGGGCTACACCTTC. This translates into CASSYGLRPGGYTF.

V gene TRBV4-1 combines with J gene TRBJ1-4; tentative D call: TRBD1 (6 bases). Germline loops: CDR1 MGHRA, CDR2 YSYEKL. This CDR3 contains 16 residues. V lost 4 bases and J lost 4, with 16 bases in between. In DNA, the CDR3 is TGCGCCAGCAGCCTCTCGGGGGGCAGCTATAATGAAAAACTGTTTTTT. As protein: CASSLSGGSYNEKLFF.

Only one count was recorded for this clone. The chain carries TRBV18 and TRBJ2-3, with 13 bases lining up with TRBD2. Per germline, CDR1 KGHSH and CDR2 LQKENI. J gave up 6 bases and V 3 bases, and 9 bases lay outside the gene matches. The CDR3 has 17 residues. The CDR3 is CASSPRLAGGEGDTQYF. In nucleotides, the CDR3 is TGTGCCAGCTCACCCCGACTAGCGGGGGGAGAAGGGGATACGCAGTATTTT.

The rearrangement uses TRBV28 and TRBJ2-7, with no clear D. The CDR3 loop spans 11 amino acids. Trimming stripped 3 bases from V and 4 bases from J, with 4 bases between. Germline-derived CDR1 and CDR2 are MDHEN and SYDVKM. The CDR3 DNA is TGTGCCAGCAGTTTCGGGTACGAGCAGTACTTC. This translates into CASSFGYEQYF.

This chain uses TRBV6-5 with TRBJ1-5; weak D call: TRBD1 (5 bases). V lost 4 bases to trimming and J lost 3 bases, with 10 bases between them. This CDR3 is 14 amino acids long. CDR1 MNHEY and CDR2 SVGAGI come from the germline V gene. This CDR3 is CASSFGGLNQPQHF. The CDR3 DNA follows: TGTGCCAGCAGTTTCGGGGGACTCAATCAGCCCCAGCATTTT.

The V call is TRBV4-3, the J call TRBJ1-2; 9 bases match TRBD1. J lost 6 bases, V lost 3 bases, and 2 bases had no gene match. This CDR3 region has 13 residues. Looked up from germline, CDR1 is LGHNA and CDR2 is YSLEER. The CDR3 sequence is CASSQRTGDGYTF. The CDR3 region has the DNA TGCGCCAGCAGCCAGAGGACAGGGGATGGCTACACCTTC.

V usage is TRBV6-1 and J usage is TRBJ1-2, with 8 bases fitting TRBD1. The CDR3 consists of 14 residues. J lost 6 bases, V lost 6 bases, and 9 bases had no gene match. From germline, CDR1 is MNHNS and CDR2 SASEGT. Written as DNA, the CDR3 is TGTGCCAGCAGCGAGACAGGGGCAGACGATGGCTACACCTTC. Encoded protein: CASSETGADDGYTF.

The chain joins TRBV18 to TRBJ2-7, with a possible D match to TRBD1 (6 bases). With 0 bases removed from V and 3 bases from J, the gap between germline ends came to 9 bases. CDR1 and CDR2 (germline): KGHSH, LQKENI. The CDR3 runs 14 residues. The CDR3 reads CASSPPGTNYEQYF. Here the CDR3 DNA reads TGTGCCAGCTCACCACCCGGGACAAACTACGAGCAGTACTTC.

This rearrangement joins TRBV14 to TRBJ1-2; D may be TRBD1 (5 bases). V shed 1 base and J shed 5 bases, with 8 bases lying between them. This CDR3 is built from 13 residues. Germline V gene sequence: CDR1 SGHDN, CDR2 FVKESK. CDR3 protein: CASSQGQLYGYTF. The CDR3 coding sequence is TGTGCCAGCAGCCAAGGACAGCTATATGGCTACACCTTC.